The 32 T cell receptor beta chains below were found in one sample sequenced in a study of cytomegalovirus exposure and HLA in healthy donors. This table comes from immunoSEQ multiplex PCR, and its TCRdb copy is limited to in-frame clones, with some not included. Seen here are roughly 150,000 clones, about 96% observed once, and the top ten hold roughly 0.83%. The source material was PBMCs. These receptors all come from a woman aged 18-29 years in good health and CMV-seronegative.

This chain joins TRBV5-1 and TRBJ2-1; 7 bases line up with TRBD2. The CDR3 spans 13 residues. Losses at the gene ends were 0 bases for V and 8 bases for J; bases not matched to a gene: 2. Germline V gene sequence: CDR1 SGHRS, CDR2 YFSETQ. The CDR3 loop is CASSLAGRYEQFF. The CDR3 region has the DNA TGCGCCAGCAGCTTGGCCGGGAGGTATGAGCAGTTCTTC.

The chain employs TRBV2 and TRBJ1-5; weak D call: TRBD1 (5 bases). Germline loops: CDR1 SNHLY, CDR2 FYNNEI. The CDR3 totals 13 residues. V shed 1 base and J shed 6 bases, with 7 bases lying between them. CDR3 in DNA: TGTGCCAGCAGTGAAGGGGGGGTTCAGCCCCAGCATTTT. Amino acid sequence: CASSEGGVQPQHF.

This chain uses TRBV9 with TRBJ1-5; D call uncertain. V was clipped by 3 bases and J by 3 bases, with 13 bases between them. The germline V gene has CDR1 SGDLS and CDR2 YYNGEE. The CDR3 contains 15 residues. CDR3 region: CASSEMGGYNQPQHF. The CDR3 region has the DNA TGTGCCAGCAGCGAAATGGGAGGGTACAATCAGCCCCAGCATTTT.

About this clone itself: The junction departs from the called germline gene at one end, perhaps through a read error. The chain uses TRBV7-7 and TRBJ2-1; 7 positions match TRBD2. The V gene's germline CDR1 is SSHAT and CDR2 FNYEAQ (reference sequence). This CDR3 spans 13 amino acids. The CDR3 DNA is TGTGCTAGCAGCTTAAGGGAGGGAGATGAGCAGTTCTTC. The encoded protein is CASSLREGDEQFF.

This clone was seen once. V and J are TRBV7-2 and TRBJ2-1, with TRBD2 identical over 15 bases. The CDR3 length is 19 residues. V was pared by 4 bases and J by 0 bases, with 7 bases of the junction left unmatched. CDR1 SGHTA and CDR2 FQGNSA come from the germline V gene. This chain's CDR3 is CASSSPGLAGGSSYNEQFF. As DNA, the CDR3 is TGTGCCAGCAGCTCCCCGGGACTAGCGGGGGGAAGCTCCTACAATGAGCAGTTCTTC.

CDR3 in DNA: TGTGCCAGCAGCCTCTATATCGGCCAGGCCAACAATGAGCAGTTCTTC. Translating it yields CASSLYIGQANNEQFF. The chain links TRBV7-9 to TRBJ2-1, with unresolved D. CDR1 and CDR2 from the germline V gene are SEHNR and FQNEAQ (reference sequence). The CDR3 extends over 16 amino acids. Trimming stripped 5 bases from V and 5 bases from J, with 19 bases between.

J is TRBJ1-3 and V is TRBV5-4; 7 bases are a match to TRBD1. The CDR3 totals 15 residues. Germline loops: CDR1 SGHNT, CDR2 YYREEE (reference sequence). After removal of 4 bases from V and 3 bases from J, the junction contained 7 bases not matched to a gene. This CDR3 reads CASSPRQGSGNTIYF. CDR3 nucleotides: TGTGCCAGCAGCCCACGACAGGGTAGTGGAAACACCATATATTTT.

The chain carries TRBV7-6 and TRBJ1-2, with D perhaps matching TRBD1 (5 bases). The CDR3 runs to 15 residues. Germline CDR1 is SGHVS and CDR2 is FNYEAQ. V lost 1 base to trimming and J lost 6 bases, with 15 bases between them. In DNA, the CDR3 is TGTGCCAGCAGCTTAGGGCAGGGTGGGGTGAATGGCTACACCTTC. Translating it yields CASSLGQGGVNGYTF.

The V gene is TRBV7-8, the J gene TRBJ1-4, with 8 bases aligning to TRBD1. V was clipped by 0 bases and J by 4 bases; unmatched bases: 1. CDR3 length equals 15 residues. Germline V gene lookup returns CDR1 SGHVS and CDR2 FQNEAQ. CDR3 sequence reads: CASSLAGQDNEKLFF. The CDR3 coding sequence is TGTGCCAGCAGCTTAGCGGGACAGGATAATGAAAAACTGTTTTTT.

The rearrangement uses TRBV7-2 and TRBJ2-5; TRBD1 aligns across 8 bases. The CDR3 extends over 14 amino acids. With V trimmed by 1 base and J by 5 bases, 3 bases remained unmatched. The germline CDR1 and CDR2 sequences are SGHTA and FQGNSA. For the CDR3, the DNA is TGTGCCAGCAGCTTAGGACAGGGGTGGGAGACCCAGTACTTC. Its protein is CASSLGQGWETQYF.

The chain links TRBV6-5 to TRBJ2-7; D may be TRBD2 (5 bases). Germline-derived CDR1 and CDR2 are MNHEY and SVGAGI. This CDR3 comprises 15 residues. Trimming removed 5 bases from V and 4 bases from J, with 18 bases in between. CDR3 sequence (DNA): TGTGCCAGCAGTAGAGGGCCCCGCGGCTCATACGAGCAGTACTTC. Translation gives CASSRGPRGSYEQYF.

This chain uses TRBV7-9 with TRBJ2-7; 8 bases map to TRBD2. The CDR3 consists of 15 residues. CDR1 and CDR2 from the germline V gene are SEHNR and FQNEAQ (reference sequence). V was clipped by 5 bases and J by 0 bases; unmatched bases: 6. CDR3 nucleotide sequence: TGTGCCAGCAGCCCACCCGGGACTAGCTCCTACGAGCAGTACTTC. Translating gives CASSPPGTSSYEQYF.

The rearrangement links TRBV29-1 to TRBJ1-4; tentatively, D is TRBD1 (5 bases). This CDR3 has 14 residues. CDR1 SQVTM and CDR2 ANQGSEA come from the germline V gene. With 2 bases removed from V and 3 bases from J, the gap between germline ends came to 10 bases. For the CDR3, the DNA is TGCAGCGTTGAAACGGGGGTGGCTAATGAAAAACTGTTTTTT. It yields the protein CSVETGVANEKLFF.

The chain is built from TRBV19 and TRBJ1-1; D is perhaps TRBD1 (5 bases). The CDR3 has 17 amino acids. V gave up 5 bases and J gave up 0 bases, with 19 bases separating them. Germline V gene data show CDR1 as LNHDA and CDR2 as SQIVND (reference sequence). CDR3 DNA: TGTGCCAGTAGTGGGTGGGCAGGGCGCGGAGTGAACACTGAAGCTTTCTTT. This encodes CASSGWAGRGVNTEAFF.

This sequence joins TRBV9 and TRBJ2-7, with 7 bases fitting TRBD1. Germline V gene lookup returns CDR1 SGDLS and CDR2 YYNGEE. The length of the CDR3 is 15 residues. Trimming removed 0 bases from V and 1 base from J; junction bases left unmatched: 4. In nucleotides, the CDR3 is TGTGCCAGCAGCGTAGCCCCGGACAGGTCCTACGAGCAGTACTTC. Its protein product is CASSVAPDRSYEQYF.

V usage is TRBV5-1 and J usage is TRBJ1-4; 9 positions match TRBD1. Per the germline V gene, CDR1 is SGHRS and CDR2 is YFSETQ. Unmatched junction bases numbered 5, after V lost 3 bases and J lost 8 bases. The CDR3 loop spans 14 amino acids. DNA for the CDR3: TGCGCCAGCAGCTCGGGACAGGGTAACGAAAAACTGTTTTTT. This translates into CASSSGQGNEKLFF.

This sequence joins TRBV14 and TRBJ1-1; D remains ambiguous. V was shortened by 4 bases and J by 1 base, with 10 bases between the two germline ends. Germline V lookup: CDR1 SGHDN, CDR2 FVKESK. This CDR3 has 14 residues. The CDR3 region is CASSPLRKNTEAFF. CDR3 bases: TGTGCCAGCAGCCCCCTGAGAAAGAACACTGAAGCTTTCTTT.

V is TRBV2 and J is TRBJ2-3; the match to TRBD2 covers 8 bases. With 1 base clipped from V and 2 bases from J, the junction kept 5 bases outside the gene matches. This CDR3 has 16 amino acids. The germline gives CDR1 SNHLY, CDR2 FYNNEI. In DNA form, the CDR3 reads TGTGCCAGCAGTGAAGAGCGGGGGAGCTACACAGATACGCAGTATTTT. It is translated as CASSEERGSYTDTQYF.

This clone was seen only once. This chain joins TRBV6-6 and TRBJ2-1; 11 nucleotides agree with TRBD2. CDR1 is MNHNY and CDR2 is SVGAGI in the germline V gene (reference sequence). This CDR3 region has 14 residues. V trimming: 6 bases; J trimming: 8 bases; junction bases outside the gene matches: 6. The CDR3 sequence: CASSNLAGGYEQFF. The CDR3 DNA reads TGTGCCAGCAGCAATCTAGCGGGGGGCTATGAGCAGTTCTTC.

The CDR3 sequence is CASSGTGLAGGHEQFF. The DNA for the CDR3 is TGTGCCAGCAGCGGTACGGGACTAGCGGGGGGGCATGAGCAGTTCTTC. The chain employs TRBV7-3 and TRBJ2-1, with 16 bases matching TRBD2. Germline V lookup: CDR1 SGHTA, CDR2 FQGTGA. V gave up 5 bases and J gave up 8 bases; unmatched junction bases: 6. The CDR3 totals 16 residues.

The CDR3 sequence: CASSRESRRGPNEKLFF. DNA of the CDR3: TGCGCCAGCAGCCGCGAGAGTCGCAGGGGACCTAATGAAAAACTGTTTTTT. V usage is TRBV4-3 and J usage is TRBJ1-4; D perhaps matches TRBD1 (6 bases). With 4 bases removed from V and 3 bases from J, the gap between germline ends came to 18 bases. Germline-derived CDR1 and CDR2 are LGHNA and YSLEER. The CDR3 extends over 17 amino acids.

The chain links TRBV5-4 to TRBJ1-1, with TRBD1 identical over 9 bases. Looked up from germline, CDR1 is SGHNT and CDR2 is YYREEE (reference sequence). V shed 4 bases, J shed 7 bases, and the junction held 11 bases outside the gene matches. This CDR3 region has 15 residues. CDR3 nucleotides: TGTGCCAGCAGCCCAGGGACAGGGCGCGTCAATGAAGCTTTCTTT. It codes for CASSPGTGRVNEAFF.

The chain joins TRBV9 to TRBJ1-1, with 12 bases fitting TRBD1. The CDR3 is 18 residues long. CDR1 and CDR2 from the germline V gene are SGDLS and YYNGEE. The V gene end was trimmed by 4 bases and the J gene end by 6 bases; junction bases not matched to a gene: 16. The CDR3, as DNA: TGTGCCAGCAGCCCCCGTGGGGACAGGGGGCGCAGGTCCCCTGAAGCTTTCTTT. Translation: CASSPRGDRGRRSPEAFF.

DNA for the CDR3: TGTGCCAGCAGCGTAGATCGGCGGGAGACCGGGGGGGGAGAGACCCAGTACTTC. Protein sequence: CASSVDRRETGGGETQYF. This rearrangement joins TRBV9 to TRBJ2-5; 8 bases line up with TRBD2. CDR1 and CDR2 from the germline V gene are SGDLS and YYNGEE. The CDR3 is 18 amino acids. The V gene end was trimmed by 0 bases and the J gene end by 4 bases; junction bases not matched to a gene: 14.

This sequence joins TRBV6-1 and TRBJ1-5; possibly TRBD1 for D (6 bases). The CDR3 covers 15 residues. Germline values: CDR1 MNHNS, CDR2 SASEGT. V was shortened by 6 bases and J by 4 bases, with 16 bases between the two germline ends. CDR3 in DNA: TGTGCCAGCAGAACAGGGCAATATACGAATCAGCCCCAGCATTTT. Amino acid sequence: CASRTGQYTNQPQHF.

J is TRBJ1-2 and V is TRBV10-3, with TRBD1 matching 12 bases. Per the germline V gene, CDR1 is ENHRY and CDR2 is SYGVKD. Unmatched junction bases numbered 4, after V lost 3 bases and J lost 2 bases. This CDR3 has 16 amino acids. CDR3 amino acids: CAISDPGQGANYGYTF. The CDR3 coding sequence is TGTGCCATCAGTGATCCGGGACAGGGGGCAAACTATGGCTACACCTTC.

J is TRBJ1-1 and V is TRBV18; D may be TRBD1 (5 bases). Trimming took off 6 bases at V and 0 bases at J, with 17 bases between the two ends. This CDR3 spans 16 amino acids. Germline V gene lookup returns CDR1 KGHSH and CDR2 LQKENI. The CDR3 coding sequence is TGTGCCAGCTCCACCAGACTGGGGCAGCTGAACACTGAAGCTTTCTTT. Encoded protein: CASSTRLGQLNTEAFF.

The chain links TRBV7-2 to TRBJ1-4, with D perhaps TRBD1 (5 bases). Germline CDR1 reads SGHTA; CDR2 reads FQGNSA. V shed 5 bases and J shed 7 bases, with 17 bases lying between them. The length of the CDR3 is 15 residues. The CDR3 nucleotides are TGTGCCAGCAGCCTCCGGGGGGGGAGGGTTGAAAAACTGTTTTTT. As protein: CASSLRGGRVEKLFF.

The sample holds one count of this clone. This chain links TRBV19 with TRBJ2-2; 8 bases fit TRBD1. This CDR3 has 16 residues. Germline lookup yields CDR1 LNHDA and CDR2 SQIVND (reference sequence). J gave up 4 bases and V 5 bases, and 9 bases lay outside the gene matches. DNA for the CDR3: TGTGCCAGTAGTCCCCTCAGGGGGCAGGGCACCGGGGAGCTGTTTTTT. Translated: CASSPLRGQGTGELFF.

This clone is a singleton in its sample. The CDR3 sequence is CASKVRTAQETQYF. The CDR3 coding sequence is TGCGCCAGCAAAGTCAGGACAGCACAAGAGACCCAGTACTTC. The V call is TRBV5-1, the J call TRBJ2-5; possibly TRBD1 for D (6 bases). Trimming left V 6 bases short and J 2 bases short, with 14 bases between. The CDR3 is made up of 14 amino acids. Looked up from germline, CDR1 is SGHRS and CDR2 is YFSETQ.

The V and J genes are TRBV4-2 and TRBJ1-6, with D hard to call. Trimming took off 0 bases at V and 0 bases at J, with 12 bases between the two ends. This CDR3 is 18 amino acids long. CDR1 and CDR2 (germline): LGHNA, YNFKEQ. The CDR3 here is CASSQDIVSLSYNSPLHF. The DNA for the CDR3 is TGTGCCAGCAGCCAAGATATTGTCAGTCTCTCCTATAATTCACCCCTCCACTTT.

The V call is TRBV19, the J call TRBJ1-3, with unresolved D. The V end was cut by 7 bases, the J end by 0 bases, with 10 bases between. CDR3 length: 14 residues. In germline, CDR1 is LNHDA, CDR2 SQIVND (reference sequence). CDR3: CASTPWSSGNTIYF. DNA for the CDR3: TGTGCCAGTACCCCGTGGAGCTCTGGAAACACCATATATTTT.